This T cell receptor beta chain comes out of a study of T cells expressing NK-cell markers. With the 5' RACE reads reprocessed, TCRdb shows one record per CDR3 protein and no DNA. This listing includes under 200,000 distinct CDR3 sequences. The CDR3 loop spans 15 amino acids. The germline CDR1 and CDR2 sequences are SGHTA and FQGNSA. The genes are TRBV7-2 and TRBJ2-1; TCRdb selects TRBD2, and the lack of DNA leaves this call unchecked. Sequencing was carried out using blood T cells: a sorted CD56 or NKG2C T cell subset, CD4+ or CD8+ T cells, or bulk PBMC T cells (not recorded which). The clonotype originates from a woman aged 18 to 75 in good health. This chain's CDR3 is CASSATSGSVDEQFF.